These 20 T cell receptor beta chains originate from one sample sequenced in a study of identical twins. TCRdb reprocessed the 5' RACE reads via MiXCR and lists one record per CDR3 protein. The repertoire holds hundreds of thousands of distinct CDR3 sequences, approximately 20% seen once, with 0.48% in the top ten. This same sample was also part of a study on yellow fever vaccine responses in identical twins.

Sequencing was done on a sample of CD4+ T cells sorted from blood. The receptors come from a woman aged 18-29 years in good health.

The V gene is TRBV20-1, the J gene TRBJ2-2; D ambiguous. This CDR3 is built from 11 residues. Trimming took off 1 base at V and 7 bases at J, with 4 bases between the two ends. Per the germline V gene, CDR1 is DFQATT and CDR2 is SNEGSKA (reference sequence). The CDR3 DNA is TGCAGTGCTAGAGGTGGCGGGGAGCTGTTTTTT. Translated, it gives CSARGGGELFF.

The V and J genes are TRBV25-1 and TRBJ2-5; tentative D call: TRBD1 (5 bases). CDR1 and CDR2 from the germline V gene are MGHDK and SYGVNS. V was shortened by 10 bases and J by 5 bases, with 17 bases between the two germline ends. This CDR3 spans 13 amino acids. The CDR3 sequence: CATRASAGETQYF. Here the CDR3 DNA reads TGTGCCACCAGGGCCAGCGCCGGGGAGACCCAGTACTTC.

The sample holds a few counts of this clonotype. The genes are TRBV14 and TRBJ2-1; a possible D gene is TRBD1 (6 bases). V was pared by 0 bases and J by 2 bases, with 14 bases between. Germline V gives CDR1 SGHDN, CDR2 FVKESK. This CDR3 is built from 17 residues. CDR3 nucleotide sequence: TGTGCCAGCAGCCAAGACCCACAGGGTTTCGCCTACAATGAGCAGTTCTTC. It yields the protein CASSQDPQGFAYNEQFF. Complete variable domain (other parts from reference TRBV14 and TRBJ2-1): EAGVTQFPSHSVIEKGQTVTLRCDPISGHDNLYWYRRVMGKEIKFLLHFVKESKQDESGMPNNRFLAERTGGTYSTLKVQPAELEDSGVYFCASSQDPQGFAYNEQFFGPGTRLTVL.

The chain joins TRBV2 to TRBJ1-4; D possibly corresponds to TRBD1 (6 bases). V lost 6 bases to trimming and J lost 8 bases, with 13 bases between them. The CDR3 is 13 residues long. Germline CDR1 reads SNHLY; CDR2 reads FYNNEI. CDR3 DNA: TGTGCCAGCAGCAACAGGGCAGGAGAAAAACTGTTTTTT. Translated: CASSNRAGEKLFF.

This clonotype appeared a few times. The chain joins TRBV6-5 to TRBJ2-7, with 10 positions matching TRBD2. This CDR3 is built from 16 residues. Germline CDR1 MNHEY, CDR2 SVGAGI. V shed 2 bases, J shed 0 bases, and the junction held 4 bases outside the gene matches. Here the CDR3 reads CASSYTSSGSSYEQYF. DNA for the CDR3: TGTGCCAGCAGTTACACATCTAGCGGGAGCTCCTACGAGCAGTACTTC.

This clonotype was seen a few times. The chain links TRBV5-1 to TRBJ2-2; D is possibly TRBD2 (6 bases). V lost 1 base and J lost 3, with 10 bases in between. Germline lookup yields CDR1 SGHRS and CDR2 YFSETQ. The CDR3 sequence is 15 residues long. The CDR3 region is CASSLLRGDTGELFF. CDR3 DNA sequence: TGCGCCAGCAGCTTGCTGCGGGGAGACACCGGGGAGCTGTTTTTT.

This clonotype was observed a handful of times. The V and J genes are TRBV11-3 and TRBJ2-1, with 8 bases lining up with TRBD2. The CDR3 has 14 residues. After removal of 0 bases from V and 10 bases from J, the junction contained 5 bases not matched to a gene. The germline V gene has CDR1 SGHNT and CDR2 YENEEA. The CDR3 sequence: CASSLDPTSAEQFF. In DNA, the CDR3 is TGTGCCAGCAGCTTAGATCCGACTAGCGCCGAGCAGTTCTTC.

The table lists this clonotype with a few counts. CDR3 nucleotide sequence: TGTGCCAGCAGTGCCAGGTCACAGGGCGGTAGGCAGCCCCAGCATTTT. This codes for CASSARSQGGRQPQHF. The chain is built from TRBV6-1 and TRBJ1-5; tentative D call: TRBD1 (6 bases). The CDR3 runs 16 residues. Trimming shortened V by 4 bases and J by 7 bases, and 20 bases separated the two germline ends. Germline CDR1 is MNHNS and CDR2 is SASEGT.

In its sample, this clonotype was seen a few times. This chain links TRBV5-1 with TRBJ2-3, with a tentative D call TRBD2 (7 bases). Trimming removed 0 bases at V and 4 bases at J, with 15 bases between. Germline V lookup: CDR1 SGHRS, CDR2 YFSETQ. The length of the CDR3 is 16 residues. CDR3 loop: CASSLDRGARSDTQYF. DNA of the CDR3: TGCGCCAGCAGCTTGGACCGGGGGGCCAGATCAGATACGCAGTATTTT.

In this sample, this clonotype turned up a few times. The chain couples TRBV5-5 to TRBJ2-1; D tentatively reads TRBD1 or TRBD2 (5 bases each). This CDR3 has 16 residues. Trimming cost V 0 bases and J 7 bases, with 17 bases left between them. Germline V gene sequence: CDR1 SGHKS, CDR2 YYEKEE (reference sequence). The CDR3 DNA is TGTGCCAGCAGCTTGGGGTGGGACGTGAGGGCAAATGAGCAGTTCTTC. This sequence encodes CASSLGWDVRANEQFF.

This clonotype was seen more than once but under ten times. The CDR3: CASSLARATGNQETQYF. In DNA form, the CDR3 reads TGTGCCAGCAGCTTAGCGCGTGCGACAGGAAACCAAGAGACCCAGTACTTC. The V gene is TRBV7-9, the J gene TRBJ2-5; possibly TRBD1 for D (6 bases). This CDR3 comprises 17 residues. Looked up from germline, CDR1 is SEHNR and CDR2 is FQNEAQ (reference sequence). V was pared by 0 bases and J by 0 bases, with 14 bases between.

This clonotype was counted only a few times. V is TRBV15 and J is TRBJ1-4, with D possibly being TRBD1 (6 bases). Trimming removed 0 bases from V and 7 bases from J, with 12 bases in between. Germline CDR1 reads LNHNV; CDR2 reads YYDKDF (reference sequence). The CDR3 contains 15 residues. CDR3 DNA sequence: TGTGCCACCAGCAGAGATCTTGGGGGCGGTGAAAAACTGTTTTTT. Protein: CATSRDLGGGEKLFF.

This sequence joins TRBV3-1 and TRBJ2-1, with TRBD1 matching over 8 bases. The J segment lost 15 bases and the V segment lost 4 bases, leaving 11 bases of the junction unmatched. The CDR3 spans 13 residues. CDR1 is LGHDT and CDR2 is YNNKEL in the germline V gene (reference sequence). The CDR3 protein is CASSPSRTGRLFF. In DNA, the CDR3 is TGTGCCAGCAGCCCCTCTCGGACAGGGAGGCTGTTCTTC.

The chain is built from TRBV18 and TRBJ2-3, with 7 bases lining up with TRBD2. CDR3 length: 14 amino acids. The germline gives CDR1 KGHSH, CDR2 LQKENI. V shed 1 base, J shed 8 bases, and the junction held 6 bases outside the gene matches. CDR3 DNA sequence: TGTGCCAGCTCACCACTGCGGGAGAGGGGTACGCAGTATTTT. Translated: CASSPLRERGTQYF.

This clonotype was picked up a small number of times. The chain links TRBV12-3 or TRBV12-4 to TRBJ2-3, with TRBD2 matching 8 bases. CDR3 length: 13 residues. Trimming at V came to 8 bases and at J to 4 bases, leaving 5 bases not matched to a gene. The CDR3 DNA reads as TGTGCCAGCCTGACTAGCGCCGCAGATACGCAGTATTTT. Encoded protein: CASLTSAADTQYF.

The rearrangement links TRBV5-6 to TRBJ2-5; D may correspond to TRBD1 or TRBD2 (6 bases each). The V and J ends lost 2 bases and 4 bases respectively, with 15 bases between them. CDR3 length: 15 amino acids. Germline lookup yields CDR1 SGHDT and CDR2 YYEEEE. The DNA for the CDR3 is TGTGCCAGCAGCTTCTCTCCGGGGGCTTCAGAGACCCAGTACTTC. It yields the protein CASSFSPGASETQYF. The variable domain in full, completed from reference TRBV5-6 and TRBJ2-5, reads DAGVTQSPTHLIKTRGQQVTLRCSPKSGHDTVSWYQQALGQGPQFIFQYYEEEERQRGNFPDRFSGHQFPNYSSELNVNALLLGDSALYLCASSFSPGASETQYFGPGTRLLVL.

This clonotype was counted ten times or more. V gene TRBV12-3 or TRBV12-4 combines with J gene TRBJ1-1; no reliable D call. There are 14 residues in the CDR3. The ends were cut back, 5 bases at V and 1 base at J, with 11 bases in the middle. The DNA of the CDR3 is TGTGCCAGCAGTCCCGCCGGAGGGAACACTGAAGCTTTCTTT. Translating gives CASSPAGGNTEAFF.

Only one count was recorded for this clonotype. The chain joins TRBV20-1 to TRBJ2-1; 12 bases are a match to TRBD2. CDR1 and CDR2 (germline): DFQATT, SNEGSKA (reference sequence). The trim removed 4 bases at V and 8 bases at J, leaving 6 bases unmatched. The CDR3 totals 14 residues. DNA of the CDR3: TGCAGTGCTACGGGACTAGCGGGCCGGTATGAGCAGTTCTTC. Its protein is CSATGLAGRYEQFF.

This clonotype was picked up a small number of times. This sequence joins TRBV12-3 or TRBV12-4 and TRBJ1-1; D might be TRBD1 (5 bases). This CDR3 comprises 14 residues. V was clipped by 5 bases and J by 8 bases, with 18 bases between them. DNA of the CDR3: TGTGCCAGCAGTCCCCCTGGGGGTCGAGGGGAAGCTTTCTTT. Amino acids: CASSPPGGRGEAFF.

This chain uses TRBV20-1 with TRBJ2-5; D uncertain. V was trimmed by 6 bases and J by 5 bases, leaving 13 bases between them. The CDR3 is 12 residues long. In germline, CDR1 is DFQATT, CDR2 SNEGSKA (reference sequence). CDR3 coding DNA: TGCAGTGCCCCCAGCCTAGGGGAGACCCAGTACTTC. The encoded protein is CSAPSLGETQYF.